The 20 T cell receptor beta chains presented below share a single source sample, sequenced in a study of CD8+ T cells in alopecia areata. It was cDNA, reverse transcribed from extracted RNA, that served as the sequencing template. Using immunoSEQ multiplex PCR, the repertoire was profiled, and TCRdb retains in-frame clones only, with some absent. The sample yields approximately 200,000 clones, 50% to 60% seen once. Regarding treatment: oral pan-JAK inhibitor, 5-10 mg twice daily. The input for sequencing was CD4+ T cells sorted from blood, taken at week 4, from a patient treated with tofacitinib. All receptors derive from a human donor with alopecia areata.

This clone occurred many times. The chain employs TRBV28 and TRBJ1-2; D may be TRBD1 (5 bases). CDR3 length: 13 amino acids. V was shortened by 3 bases and J by 9 bases, with 14 bases between the two germline ends. The germline V gene encodes CDR1 MDHEN and CDR2 SYDVKM. The CDR3 sequence is CASSLGGDRSYTF. In nucleotides, the CDR3 is TGTGCCAGCAGTTTGGGAGGGGATAGGAGCTACACCTTC.

As for this clone: Different DNA sequences within this sample yield the same CDR3. The chain employs TRBV29-1 and TRBJ2-7, with a tentative D call TRBD2 (5 bases). The germline V gene has CDR1 SQVTM and CDR2 ANQGSEA. This CDR3 region has 12 residues. V was cut by 3 bases and J by 4 bases, with 10 bases left in between. CDR3 loop: CSVELGSYEQYF. The CDR3 nucleotides read TGCAGCGTTGAGTTAGGGAGTTACGAGCAGTACTTC.

The sample holds one count of this clone. The rearrangement links TRBV30 to TRBJ2-7; the match to TRBD1 covers 9 bases. The junction had 3 bases not matched to a gene; V was cut back by 7 bases and J by 2 bases. The CDR3 consists of 12 residues. Germline assignment: CDR1 GTSNPN and CDR2 SVGIG (reference sequence). DNA of the CDR3: TGTGCCTCGGACAGGGGACCCTACGAGCAGTACTTC. Encoded protein: CASDRGPYEQYF.

In the case of this clone: One end of the junction is discordant with germline, which a read error may explain. Other DNA sequences within the sample encode an identical CDR3. This chain joins TRBV7-7 and TRBJ2-5; the D is unclear. The CDR3 spans 12 residues. Germline loops: CDR1 SSHAT, CDR2 FNYEAQ (reference sequence). The CDR3 region is CASSLDQETQYF. The CDR3 bases are TGTGCTAGCAGCCTCGACCAAGAGACCCAGTACTTC.

The chain recombines TRBV5-1 with TRBJ1-2, with 8 nucleotides matching TRBD1. The J segment lost 6 bases and the V segment lost 4 bases, leaving 8 bases of the junction unmatched. The CDR3 runs to 14 residues. Per germline, CDR1 SGHRS and CDR2 YFSETQ. The CDR3 DNA follows: TGCGCCAGCAGCCAGACAGGGGAGAAGAATGGCTACACCTTC. Translating gives CASSQTGEKNGYTF.

The chain recombines TRBV7-8 with TRBJ2-5; the D gene is possibly TRBD2 (7 bases). The V gene lost 1 base and the J gene lost 2 bases, with 14 bases spanning the gap. Germline CDR1 SGHVS, CDR2 FQNEAQ. This CDR3 spans 16 amino acids. The CDR3 loop is CASSLVGGSGQETQYF. CDR3 nucleotide sequence: TGTGCCAGCAGCTTAGTAGGGGGTAGCGGGCAAGAGACCCAGTACTTC.

CDR3 in amino acids: CASSRQGNEQYF. CDR3 sequence (DNA): TGTGCCAGCAGCCGACAGGGTAACGAGCAGTACTTC. The chain employs TRBV6-5 and TRBJ2-7; TRBD1 agrees at 7 bases. Germline trimming cut 6 bases from V and 5 bases from J; bases unmatched to any gene: 4. CDR1 MNHEY and CDR2 SVGAGI come from the germline V gene. This CDR3 has 12 residues.

The chain combines TRBV20-1 with TRBJ1-2, with D possibly being TRBD1 (5 bases). CDR3 length: 11 residues. The germline CDR1 and CDR2 sequences are DFQATT and SNEGSKA (reference sequence). The V gene lost 6 bases and the J gene lost 4 bases, with 9 bases spanning the gap. For the CDR3, the DNA is TGCAGTGCCTCCGGGGGCTATGGCTACACCTTC. Protein sequence: CSASGGYGYTF.

The chain uses TRBV30 and TRBJ2-5; 9 bases line up with TRBD2. The germline gives CDR1 GTSNPN, CDR2 SVGIG (reference sequence). This CDR3 is built from 13 residues. V shed 4 bases, J shed 5 bases, and the junction held 5 bases outside the gene matches. The CDR3 DNA reads TGTGCCTGGAAGAGCGGGGGGAGTGAGACCCAGTACTTC. Protein: CAWKSGGSETQYF.

The rearrangement links TRBV25-1 to TRBJ1-2, with D uncertain. From germline, CDR1 is MGHDK and CDR2 SYGVNS. CDR3 size: 12 residues. With 3 bases removed from V and 5 bases from J, the gap between germline ends came to 7 bases. Written as DNA, the CDR3 is TGTGCCAGCAGTGAGGTGGGGTATGGCTACACCTTC. It translates to CASSEVGYGYTF.

V and J are TRBV14 and TRBJ1-2; 8 bases map to TRBD1. The CDR3 extends over 14 amino acids. CDR1 is SGHDN, CDR2 FVKESK, per germline. Trimming removed 5 bases from V and 8 bases from J; junction bases left unmatched: 10. The CDR3, as DNA: TGTGCCAGCAGCTACTTACCGACAGGGGAAGGCTACACCTTC. Translated: CASSYLPTGEGYTF.

V is TRBV20-1 and J is TRBJ1-2; no reliable D call. Trimming pared 3 bases from V and 3 bases from J, leaving 5 bases between. From germline, CDR1 is DFQATT and CDR2 SNEGSKA (reference sequence). The CDR3 runs to 11 residues. CDR3 residues: CSASVDYGYTF. In DNA, the CDR3 is TGCAGTGCTAGTGTGGACTATGGCTACACCTTC.

V usage is TRBV29-1 and J usage is TRBJ1-1; 8 positions match TRBD1. Trimming at V came to 8 bases and at J to 3 bases, leaving 5 bases not matched to a gene. CDR1 is SQVTM and CDR2 is ANQGSEA in the germline V gene. This CDR3 spans 12 amino acids. The CDR3 DNA sequence: TGCAGCCCCCCGACAGGGGACACTGAAGCTTTCTTT. Translated: CSPPTGDTEAFF.

This clone was detected only once. CDR3: CASSQGAVVSNQPQHF. The CDR3 DNA reads TGCGCCAGCAGCCAAGGGGCAGTCGTGAGCAATCAGCCCCAGCATTTT. The chain is built from TRBV4-1 and TRBJ1-5, with D uncertain. The germline CDR1 and CDR2 sequences are MGHRA and YSYEKL. The V and J ends lost 1 base and 1 base respectively, with 11 bases between them. The CDR3 spans 16 residues.

The V gene is TRBV7-8, the J gene TRBJ1-1; 7 bases match TRBD1. The CDR3 totals 16 residues. The germline gives CDR1 SGHVS, CDR2 FQNEAQ. The ends lost 2 bases at V and 1 base at J; junction bases unmatched: 7. This chain's CDR3 is CASSLQMTGTNTEAFF. CDR3 in DNA: TGTGCCAGCAGCTTACAAATGACAGGGACGAACACTGAAGCTTTCTTT.

This chain joins TRBV30 and TRBJ2-1; 8 positions agree with TRBD2. V lost 2 bases to trimming and J lost 1 base; unmatched junction nucleotides: 4. The CDR3 loop spans 15 amino acids. CDR1 and CDR2 (germline): GTSNPN, SVGIG (reference sequence). In nucleotides, the CDR3 is TGTGCCTGGAGTAAGTTAGCGGGGTCCTACAATGAGCAGTTCTTC. Encoded protein: CAWSKLAGSYNEQFF.

The CDR3 DNA is TGCGCCAGCAGCCAAGCCCGGACTAGACCAGCCTACGAGCAGTACTTC. Its translation: CASSQARTRPAYEQYF. This chain connects TRBV4-1 to TRBJ2-7, with TRBD2 matching 7 bases. Per the germline V gene, CDR1 is MGHRA and CDR2 is YSYEKL. The CDR3 extends over 16 amino acids. Losses at the gene ends were 1 base for V and 2 bases for J; bases not matched to a gene: 8.

V is TRBV25-1 and J is TRBJ1-5; D might be TRBD1 (6 bases). Between the trimmed V and J ends, which lost 0 bases and 6 bases, there was a span of 21 bases. CDR1 is MGHDK and CDR2 is SYGVNS in the germline V gene. This CDR3 spans 18 amino acids. The chain's CDR3 is CASSEYPRGGGIGQPQHF. The CDR3 DNA sequence: TGTGCCAGCAGTGAATATCCAAGGGGTGGGGGCATAGGTCAGCCCCAGCATTTT.

Comment on this clone: An end of the junction does not agree with germline; a read error may underlie this. The V call is TRBV4-3, the J call TRBJ1-2; TRBD1 matches 8 bases. CDR3 size: 17 residues. Germline assignment: CDR1 LGHNA and CDR2 YSLEER. The CDR3 loop reads CASSKDHGQGIHYGYTF. CDR3 DNA: TGCGCCAGCAGCAAAGATCATGGACAGGGAATTCACTATGGCTACACCTTC.

This clone has just a few counts. The V and J genes are TRBV5-4 and TRBJ2-1; the match to TRBD2 covers 14 bases. Trimming removed 7 bases from V and 7 bases from J; junction bases left unmatched: 13. The CDR3 totals 17 residues. Germline V gene lookup returns CDR1 SGHNT and CDR2 YYREEE (reference sequence). The CDR3 DNA sequence: TGTGCCAGCTCCGGACTAGCGGGGGGCGTTTCAGGGAATGAGCAGTTCTTC. Amino acids: CASSGLAGGVSGNEQFF. Looking up the rest from reference TRBV5-4 and TRBJ2-1 gives the full variable domain: ETGVTQSPTHLIKTRGQQVTLRCSSQSGHNTVSWYQQALGQGPQFIFQYYREEENGRGNFPPRFSGLQFPNYSSELNVNALELDDSALYLCASSGLAGGVSGNEQFFGPGTRLTVL.